This T cell receptor beta chain comes out of a study of shared clonotypes between healthy human individuals. Background on the study: Three plates each covered CD4 naive and memory; CD8 naive two, CD8 memory one. Notes on the study in general: Represented diversity, genetic and exposure-history alike, was limited by few donors. Generally, naive subsets came out with larger estimated richness than memory subsets.

Germline loops: CDR1 MNHEY, CDR2 SMNVEV (reference sequence). This CDR3 has 15 amino acids. The germline V and J ends were trimmed by 0 bases and 3 bases, with 9 bases remaining between them. This table comes from immunoSEQ multiplex PCR, and its TCRdb copy is limited to in-frame clones, with some not included. The sample holds about 2 million clones; 95% are singletons and the top ten take more than 0.1%. Notes on this clone: No antigen is known for it.

This receptor was identified in a young man in good health. Input material: naive CD4+ T cells sorted from blood. Subset specified: CD45RA+ positively selected. The chain employs TRBV27 and TRBJ1-3, with D possibly TRBD1 on 5 matching bases. The CDR3 DNA sequence: TGTGCCAGCAGTTTATCCCGACAGAATGGAAACACCATATATTTT. Translating gives CASSLSRQNGNTIYF.